What follows are 10 T cell receptor beta chains derived from one specimen sequenced in a study of blood T cell repertoires in COVID-19. TCRdb's table, derived via immunoSEQ multiplex PCR, lists solely in-frame clones and lacks some. The data contain about 64,000 clones, roughly 84% of them singletons. What was sequenced was peripheral blood. The receptors were sampled from a man between 65 and 85 years old with acute or convalescent COVID-19.

The table lists this clone with a count of one. The rearrangement links TRBV11-2 to TRBJ2-5; perhaps TRBD1 as D (5 bases). CDR3 size: 16 residues. Deletions cut 1 base from V and 4 bases from J, with 16 bases between. Germline values: CDR1 SGHAT, CDR2 FQNNGV. CDR3 nucleotide sequence: TGTGCCAGCAGCTTAGGGGTTCGGTTGGGGCCAGAGACCCAGTACTTC. Its protein is CASSLGVRLGPETQYF.

The chain employs TRBV21-1 and TRBJ2-7; the DNA was not compared with TRBD2, the D call given in the table. TRBV21-1 is listed as a pseudogene. The CDR3 covers 19 residues. In DNA form, the CDR3 reads TGTGCCAGCAGCAAAATTTTTTATGCACCGGGGAGAAGCTCCTACGAGCAGTACTTC. Its translation: CASSKIFYAPGRSSYEQYF.

The gene calls are TRBV11-3 and TRBJ2-7, with D perhaps TRBD1 (6 bases). The germline V and J ends were trimmed by 3 bases and 0 bases, with 6 bases remaining between them. Germline V gene data show CDR1 as SGHNT and CDR2 as YENEEA. CDR3 length: 13 residues. CDR3 sequence: CASSLGASYEQYF. The CDR3 DNA reads as TGTGCCAGCAGCTTGGGGGCCTCCTACGAGCAGTACTTC.

This chain connects TRBV7-9 to TRBJ1-4; TRBD1 agrees at 7 bases. The ends lost 4 bases at V and 5 bases at J; junction bases unmatched: 7. Germline CDR1 and CDR2: SEHNR and FQNEAQ (reference sequence). This CDR3 is 15 amino acids long. CDR3: CASSSTGVLNEKLFF. CDR3 nucleotide sequence: TGTGCCAGCAGCTCCACAGGGGTCTTAAATGAAAAACTGTTTTTT.

This chain connects TRBV18 to TRBJ2-7; 9 positions match TRBD1. V lost 0 bases and J lost 1; bases outside the gene matches: 1. Germline assignment: CDR1 KGHSH and CDR2 LQKENI. This CDR3 contains 15 residues. The CDR3 region is CASSPPGQGSYEQYF. CDR3 coding DNA: TGTGCCAGCTCACCACCGGGACAGGGATCCTACGAGCAGTACTTC.

The chain carries TRBV7-2 and TRBJ2-7; 9 bases are a match to TRBD1. Per germline, CDR1 SGHTA and CDR2 FQGNSA. The ends lost 5 bases at V and 4 bases at J; junction bases unmatched: 6. CDR3 length equals 14 residues. In nucleotides, the CDR3 is TGTGCCAGCAGCCCAGGGACAGGGAGTTACGAGCAGTACTTC. Its translation is CASSPGTGSYEQYF. Full variable domain (missing parts from reference TRBV7-2 and TRBJ2-7): GAGVSQSPSNKVTEKGKDVELRCDPISGHTALYWYRQSLGQGLEFLIYFQGNSAPDKSGLPSDRFSAERTGGSVSTLTIQRTQQEDSAVYLCASSPGTGSYEQYFGPGTRLTVT.

The chain couples TRBV27 to TRBJ2-5, with TRBD2 matching 8 bases. The CDR3 is 16 amino acids. With 5 bases clipped from V and 5 bases from J, the junction kept 13 bases outside the gene matches. Germline loops: CDR1 MNHEY, CDR2 SMNVEV (reference sequence). CDR3 in amino acids: CASSARLSGGEETQYF. The CDR3 nucleotides are TGTGCCAGCAGTGCAAGACTAAGCGGGGGTGAGGAGACCCAGTACTTC.

The CDR3 loop is CASSLTSGASYNEQFF. The CDR3 bases are TGTGCCAGCAGCTTAACTAGCGGGGCATCCTACAATGAGCAGTTCTTC. The rearrangement uses TRBV7-3 and TRBJ2-1; TRBD2 agrees at 8 bases. Losses at the gene ends were 0 bases for V and 1 base for J; bases not matched to a gene: 2. CDR1 and CDR2 from the germline V gene are SGHTA and FQGTGA. The CDR3 has 16 amino acids. The complete variable domain, with remaining parts taken from reference TRBV7-3 and TRBJ2-1, reads GAGVSQTPSNKVTEKGKYVELRCDPISGHTALYWYRQSLGQGPEFLIYFQGTGAADDSGLPNDRFFAVRPEGSVSTLKIQRTERGDSAVYLCASSLTSGASYNEQFFGPGTRLTVL.

The gene calls are TRBV10-2 and TRBJ2-7; D is ambiguous. V lost 1 base and J lost 3, with 13 bases in between. Germline V gene lookup returns CDR1 WSHSY and CDR2 SAAADI. CDR3 length: 15 residues. CDR3 sequence reads: CASSEWAGKSYEQYF. CDR3 DNA sequence: TGCGCCAGCAGTGAGTGGGCAGGCAAGAGCTACGAGCAGTACTTC.

The chain links TRBV5-6 to TRBJ2-3; TRBD1 matches 7 bases. The CDR3 contains 14 residues. The germline V gene has CDR1 SGHDT and CDR2 YYEEEE. V shed 4 bases, J shed 5 bases, and the junction held 7 bases outside the gene matches. CDR3 bases: TGTGCCAGCAGCGGCCTAACAGGGGAAGATACGCAGTATTTT. As protein: CASSGLTGEDTQYF.